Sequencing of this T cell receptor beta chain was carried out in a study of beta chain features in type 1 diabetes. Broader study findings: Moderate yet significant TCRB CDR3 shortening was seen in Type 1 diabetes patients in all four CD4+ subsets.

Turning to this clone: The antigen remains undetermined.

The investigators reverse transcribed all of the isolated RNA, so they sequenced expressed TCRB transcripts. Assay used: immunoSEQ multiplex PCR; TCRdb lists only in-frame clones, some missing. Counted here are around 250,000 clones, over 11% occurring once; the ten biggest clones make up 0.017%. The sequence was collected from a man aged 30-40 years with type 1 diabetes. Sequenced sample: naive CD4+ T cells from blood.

The CDR3 is CAISESRGENEQFF. The CDR3 nucleotides are TGTGCCATCAGTGAGTCACGTGGGGAGAATGAGCAGTTCTTC. The chain employs TRBV10-3 and TRBJ2-1; weak D call: TRBD2 (5 bases). V was clipped by 0 bases and J by 7 bases, with 10 bases between them. The CDR3 length is 14 residues. Germline CDR1 reads ENHRY; CDR2 reads SYGVKD.